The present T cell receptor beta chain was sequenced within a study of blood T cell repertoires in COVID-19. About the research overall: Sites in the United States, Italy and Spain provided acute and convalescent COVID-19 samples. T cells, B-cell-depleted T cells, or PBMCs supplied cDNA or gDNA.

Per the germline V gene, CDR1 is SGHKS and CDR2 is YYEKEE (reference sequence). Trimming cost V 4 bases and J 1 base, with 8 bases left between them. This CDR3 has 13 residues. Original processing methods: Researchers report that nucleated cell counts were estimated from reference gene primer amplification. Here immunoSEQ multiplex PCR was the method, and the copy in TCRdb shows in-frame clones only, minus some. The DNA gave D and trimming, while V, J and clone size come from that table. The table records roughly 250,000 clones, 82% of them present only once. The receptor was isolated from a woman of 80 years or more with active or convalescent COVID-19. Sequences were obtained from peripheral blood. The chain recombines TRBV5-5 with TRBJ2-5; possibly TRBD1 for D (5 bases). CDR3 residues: CASSRQLQETQYF. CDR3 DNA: TGTGCCAGCAGCCGACAGCTCCAAGAGACCCAGTACTTC. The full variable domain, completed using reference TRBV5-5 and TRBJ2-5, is DAGVTQSPTHLIKTRGQQVTLRCSPISGHKSVSWYQQVLGQGPQFIFQYYEKEERGRGNFPDRFSARQFPNYSSELNVNALLLGDSALYLCASSRQLQETQYFGPGTRLLVL.